The next 4 T cell receptor beta chains were all read from a single sample in a study of CD8+ T cells in alopecia areata. RNA extraction was followed by reverse transcription into cDNA, which acted as the sequencing template. Libraries were prepared by immunoSEQ multiplex PCR; TCRdb keeps only in-frame clonotypes and omits some of them. The sample contains 110,000 to 150,000 clones, under 60% of which appear only once. The source material was CD4+ T cells sorted from blood, sampled at week 0. These receptor sequences come from a human donor with alopecia areata.

The chain couples TRBV4-3 to TRBJ2-2, with D maybe TRBD2 (5 bases). The CDR3 is 13 amino acids. Germline assignment: CDR1 LGHNA and CDR2 YSLEER. Trimming left V 3 bases short and J 7 bases short, with 9 bases between. DNA of the CDR3: TGCGCCAGCAGCCAGGACTCTGGCGGGGAGCTGTTTTTT. This encodes CASSQDSGGELFF.

In this sample, this clone turned up once. The chain recombines TRBV4-1 with TRBJ2-7; 10 bases are shared with TRBD2. CDR3 size: 17 residues. J gave up 1 base and V 0 bases, and 6 bases lay outside the gene matches. CDR1 and CDR2 (germline): MGHRA, YSYEKL. The CDR3 coding sequence is TGCGCCAGCAGCCAAGATGCTAGCGGGGGCACATCCTACGAGCAGTACTTC. Translating it yields CASSQDASGGTSYEQYF.

V usage is TRBV7-6 and J usage is TRBJ2-3; unclear D gene. The V end lost 3 bases, the J end lost 2 bases, and 6 bases lay between the germline ends. From germline, CDR1 is SGHVS and CDR2 FNYEAQ. The CDR3 spans 13 residues. CDR3 amino acids: CASSLSFTDTQYF. The CDR3 bases are TGTGCCAGCAGCTTGTCATTCACAGATACGCAGTATTTT.

V gene TRBV10-3 combines with J gene TRBJ2-2; the D call may be TRBD1 or TRBD2 (6 bases each). The germline CDR1 and CDR2 sequences are ENHRY and SYGVKD. CDR3 length: 17 residues. V lost 10 bases, J lost 0 bases, and 21 bases lay in between. CDR3 bases: TGTGCCAGCACCCTTTGGGGGGCCCTTCCGAACACCGGGGAGCTGTTTTTT. Protein sequence: CASTLWGALPNTGELFF.